The clone carrying this T cell receptor beta chain was detected only a few times. Its antigen is currently unknown. The data derive from a study of radiotherapy plus CTLA-4 blockade in lung cancer. About the research overall: Objective responses were documented in under 20% of patients, with disease control in 31%. The study's findings and limits: Clones of tumor-derived TCRs expanded in blood after radiotherapy plus ipilimumab. Reportedly, early blood T cell clone dynamics best predicted response, with interferon-beta.

Those patients who had chemo-refractory metastatic non-small-cell lung cancer were given focal radiation along with CTLA-4 blockade through ipilimumab. The protocol was immunoSEQ multiplex PCR, while the TCRdb copy is restricted to in-frame clones and leaves out a portion. The sample has just under 60,000 clones, around 80% seen once. V was clipped by 4 bases and J by 0 bases; unmatched bases: 2. The CDR3 has 15 residues. Germline V CDR1 and CDR2: SGHRS, YFSETQ. The receptor was derived from a human donor with non-small cell lung cancer who had a partial response to radiotherapy plus ipilimumab. This chain joins TRBV5-1 and TRBJ2-5, with 11 bases aligning to TRBD1. The sequencing used peripheral blood, collected from a patient treated with radiotherapy plus ipilimumab. Here the CDR3 reads CASSRGQGDQETQYF. For the CDR3, the DNA is TGCGCCAGCAGCCGGGGACAGGGGGACCAAGAGACCCAGTACTTC. The full variable domain, rest sourced from reference TRBV5-1 and TRBJ2-5, is KAGVTQTPRYLIKTRGQQVTLSCSPISGHRSVSWYQQTPGQGLQFLFEYFSETQRNKGNFPGRFSGRQFSNSRSEMNVSTLELGDSALYLCASSRGQGDQETQYFGPGTRLLVL.